These 21 T cell receptor beta chains came from one sample sequenced in a study of brain T cells in children with intractable seizures. Libraries were prepared by immunoSEQ multiplex PCR; TCRdb keeps only in-frame clonotypes and omits some of them. This table holds about 80,000 clones, around 91% found once. Here the sequenced sample was peripheral blood, taken at surgery. The receptors stem from a girl aged 2 to 10 with Rasmussen encephalitis and intractable seizures.

The chain recombines TRBV19 with TRBJ2-2, with D maybe TRBD2 (6 bases). CDR1 and CDR2 from the germline V gene are LNHDA and SQIVND (reference sequence). V was cut by 3 bases and J by 1 base, with 12 bases left in between. This CDR3 comprises 16 residues. CDR3 in amino acids: CASSMEGSWNTGELFF. The DNA of the CDR3 is TGTGCCAGTAGTATGGAGGGCAGTTGGAACACCGGGGAGCTGTTTTTT.

The chain has TRBV6-6 and TRBJ1-1, with TRBD1 matching 10 bases. Germline V gene data show CDR1 as MNHNY and CDR2 as SVGAGI (reference sequence). Trimming at V came to 3 bases and at J to 4 bases, leaving 5 bases not matched to a gene. The CDR3 is made up of 15 amino acids. CDR3 loop: CASSYDRGRGTEAFF. Written as DNA, the CDR3 is TGTGCCAGCAGTTATGACAGGGGGCGAGGCACTGAAGCTTTCTTT.

This chain links TRBV7-5 with TRBJ1-6. TRBV7-5 is designated a pseudogene. The CDR3 is made up of 14 amino acids. The DNA for the CDR3 is TGTGTCGACCGGCAAGGGCCAAGAAATTCACCCCTCCACTTT. It codes for CVDRQGPRNSPLHF.

This chain's CDR3 is CASSDRQGKNTEAFF. The CDR3, as DNA: TGCGCCAGCAGTGACCGACAGGGCAAGAACACTGAAGCTTTCTTT. This chain joins TRBV10-1 and TRBJ1-1, with TRBD1 identical over 7 bases. Germline CDR1 reads WNHNN; CDR2 reads SYGVQD (reference sequence). J lost 1 base, V lost 3 bases, and 5 bases had no gene match. The CDR3 contains 15 residues.

The CDR3 spells CASSQGGYGYTF. The CDR3, as DNA: TGTGCCAGCAGCCAAGGGGGCTATGGCTACACCTTC. The genes are TRBV3-1 (or the pseudogene TRBV3-2) and TRBJ1-2; D call uncertain. The CDR3 contains 12 residues. In germline, CDR1 is LGHDT, CDR2 YNNKEL (reference sequence). Trimming removed 1 base at V and 4 bases at J, with 4 bases between.

This clone was counted a single time. The chain combines TRBV19 with TRBJ2-5; tentatively, D is TRBD1 (5 bases). The germline V gene encodes CDR1 LNHDA and CDR2 SQIVND (reference sequence). The CDR3 spans 14 residues. V was clipped by 3 bases and J by 3 bases, with 11 bases between them. The CDR3 sequence: CASSITGREETQYF. For the CDR3, the DNA is TGTGCCAGTAGTATTACTGGCAGGGAAGAGACCCAGTACTTC.

The gene calls are TRBV12-3 or TRBV12-4 and TRBJ1-1, with no clear D. V was cut by 3 bases and J by 11 bases, with 13 bases left in between. This CDR3 comprises 12 residues. CDR3 amino acids: CASSFPPPDAFF. In DNA form, the CDR3 reads TGTGCCAGCAGTTTTCCGCCCCCCGACGCTTTCTTT.

The V gene is TRBV7-9, the J gene TRBJ2-2; no definite D call. The CDR3 loop spans 15 amino acids. CDR1 and CDR2 (germline): SEHNR, FQNEAQ (reference sequence). The germline V and J ends were trimmed by 0 bases and 5 bases, with 10 bases remaining between them. CDR3 sequence: CASSLAGIRTGELFF. The CDR3 bases are TGTGCCAGCAGCTTAGCTGGGATTCGGACCGGGGAGCTGTTTTTT.

The chain uses TRBV7-9 and TRBJ2-7, with 10 bases that match TRBD1. This CDR3 has 15 amino acids. The germline gives CDR1 SEHNR, CDR2 FQNEAQ (reference sequence). J was trimmed by 7 bases and V by 3 bases; bases with no gene match: 9. The chain's CDR3 is CASSLTGGRGQEQYF. In nucleotides, the CDR3 is TGTGCCAGCAGCTTGACAGGGGGCCGGGGGCAGGAGCAGTACTTC.

This chain uses TRBV7-9 with TRBJ1-3, with 9 bases that match TRBD1. The ends lost 5 bases at V and 2 bases at J; junction bases unmatched: 13. This CDR3 is 18 amino acids long. Germline V gene sequence: CDR1 SEHNR, CDR2 FQNEAQ (reference sequence). The CDR3 is CASSLEGTGWNPGNTIYF. The CDR3 nucleotides read TGTGCCAGCAGCCTAGAAGGGACAGGGTGGAACCCTGGAAACACCATATATTTT.

The gene calls are TRBV7-2 and TRBJ1-6; tentatively, D is TRBD1 (5 bases). The V gene lost 4 bases and the J gene lost 5 bases, with 12 bases spanning the gap. The CDR3 length is 15 residues. Looked up from germline, CDR1 is SGHTA and CDR2 is FQGNSA. The CDR3 DNA is TGTGCCAGCAGCTCCTGGGGCCGCAATAATTCACCCCTCCACTTT. As protein: CASSSWGRNNSPLHF.

This clone was detected once. The gene calls are TRBV5-5 and TRBJ2-1; D uncertain. The CDR3 is 13 amino acids. CDR1 and CDR2 from the germline V gene are SGHKS and YYEKEE (reference sequence). V was clipped by 2 bases and J by 10 bases, with 13 bases between them. The CDR3 DNA is TGTGCCAGCAGCTTTGGTATTACAGACGAGCAGTTCTTC. Residues: CASSFGITDEQFF.

Here the CDR3 reads CASSLGPPVNEQFF. The CDR3 DNA reads TGTGCCAGCAGCTTAGGCCCCCCCGTCAATGAGCAGTTCTTC. The chain has TRBV11-2 and TRBJ2-1, with D uncertain. CDR3 length equals 14 residues. V lost 1 base and J lost 6, with 10 bases in between. Per the germline V gene, CDR1 is SGHAT and CDR2 is FQNNGV. The entire variable domain, with the rest obtained from reference TRBV11-2 and TRBJ2-1, is as follows: EAGVAQSPRYKIIEKRQSVAFWCNPISGHATLYWYQQILGQGPKLLIQFQNNGVVDDSQLPKDRFSAERLKGVDSTLKIQPAKLEDSAVYLCASSLGPPVNEQFFGPGTRLTVL.

In DNA, the CDR3 is TGTGCCAGCAGCGTAGGGGGCGCGAACACTGAAGCTTTCTTT. Residues: CASSVGGANTEAFF. The rearrangement uses TRBV9 and TRBJ1-1, with a tentative D call TRBD1 (5 bases). Germline CDR1 is SGDLS and CDR2 is YYNGEE. The CDR3 sequence is 14 residues long. V was clipped by 0 bases and J by 1 base, with 7 bases between them.

The chain is built from TRBV9 and TRBJ2-3; 7 bases fit TRBD1. Unmatched junction bases numbered 3, after V lost 7 bases and J lost 1 base. Germline loops: CDR1 SGDLS, CDR2 YYNGEE. The CDR3 has 13 amino acids. As DNA, the CDR3 is TGTGCCAGCCAAGGACAGGGCACAGATACGCAGTATTTT. This translates into CASQGQGTDTQYF. Using reference TRBV9 and TRBJ2-3 for the parts outside the CDR3, the full variable domain is DSGVTQTPKHLITATGQRVTLRCSPRSGDLSVYWYQQSLDQGLQFLIQYYNGEERAKGNILERFSAQQFPDLHSELNLSSLELGDSALYFCASQGQGTDTQYFGPGTRLTVL.

Here the CDR3 DNA reads TGTGCCAGCAGTGAAGTCAAATTAGGGGGTGAAAAACTGTTTTTT. Translating gives CASSEVKLGGEKLFF. The chain has TRBV2 and TRBJ1-4; TRBD1 is a possible D gene (6 bases). The V and J ends lost 1 base and 7 bases respectively, with 13 bases between them. The germline CDR1 and CDR2 sequences are SNHLY and FYNNEI. This CDR3 contains 15 residues.

The chain combines TRBV12-3 or TRBV12-4 with TRBJ2-7, with a tentative D call TRBD2 (6 bases). Trimming took off 2 bases at V and 3 bases at J, with 8 bases between the two ends. The CDR3 extends over 13 amino acids. The CDR3 loop reads CASSLRGNYEQYF. CDR3 DNA: TGTGCCAGCAGTTTACGCGGGAACTACGAGCAGTACTTC.

The CDR3 loop reads CASSADYRASSSGANVLTF. The CDR3 nucleotides read TGTGCCAGCAGCGCCGACTACAGGGCTTCTTCGTCTGGGGCCAACGTCCTGACTTTC. The chain uses TRBV5-6 and TRBJ2-6, with D tentatively TRBD1 (6 bases). The CDR3 has 19 amino acids. Germline lookup yields CDR1 SGHDT and CDR2 YYEEEE. V lost 4 bases and J 1 base, leaving 21 bases between the germline ends.

The V gene is TRBV6-5, the J gene TRBJ1-4; 7 bases are shared with TRBD1. V lost 2 bases to trimming and J lost 8 bases; unmatched junction nucleotides: 8. Germline CDR1 reads MNHEY; CDR2 reads SVGAGI. There are 15 residues in the CDR3. DNA for the CDR3: TGTGCCAGCAGTTACGTCACAGGGGTAAAAGAAAAACTGTTTTTT. Translating it yields CASSYVTGVKEKLFF.

The chain carries TRBV4-1 and TRBJ2-7; a weak D match, TRBD2 (5 bases). V was trimmed by 1 base and J by 3 bases, leaving 10 bases between them. The germline CDR1 and CDR2 sequences are MGHRA and YSYEKL. CDR3 length: 14 residues. The chain's CDR3 is CASSQGPGNYEQYF. The CDR3 region has the DNA TGCGCCAGCAGCCAAGGACCGGGGAACTACGAGCAGTACTTC.

The chain recombines TRBV18 with TRBJ1-1; D gene ambiguous. The V end lost 3 bases, the J end lost 7 bases, and 9 bases lay between the germline ends. This CDR3 is built from 12 residues. CDR1 is KGHSH, CDR2 LQKENI, per germline. CDR3 loop: CASSPGGDEAFF. Written as DNA, the CDR3 is TGTGCCAGCTCACCTGGCGGGGATGAAGCTTTCTTT.